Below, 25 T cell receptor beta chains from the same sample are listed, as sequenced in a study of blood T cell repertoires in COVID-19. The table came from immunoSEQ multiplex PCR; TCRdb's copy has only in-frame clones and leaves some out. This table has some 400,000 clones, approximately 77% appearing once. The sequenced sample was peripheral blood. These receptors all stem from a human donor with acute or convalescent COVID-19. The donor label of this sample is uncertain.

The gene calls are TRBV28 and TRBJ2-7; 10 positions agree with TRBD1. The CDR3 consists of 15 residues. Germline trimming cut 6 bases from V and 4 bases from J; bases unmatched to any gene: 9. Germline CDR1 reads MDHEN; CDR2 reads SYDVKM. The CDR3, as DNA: TGTGCCAGCAGGGAGACAGGGGGCTCGGGGTACGAGCAGTACTTC. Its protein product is CASRETGGSGYEQYF.

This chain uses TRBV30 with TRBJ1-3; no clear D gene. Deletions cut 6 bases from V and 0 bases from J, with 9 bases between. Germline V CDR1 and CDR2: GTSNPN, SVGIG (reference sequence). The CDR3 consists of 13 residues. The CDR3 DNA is TGTGCCTGCCCGAGGATCTCTGGAAACACCATATATTTT. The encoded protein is CACPRISGNTIYF.

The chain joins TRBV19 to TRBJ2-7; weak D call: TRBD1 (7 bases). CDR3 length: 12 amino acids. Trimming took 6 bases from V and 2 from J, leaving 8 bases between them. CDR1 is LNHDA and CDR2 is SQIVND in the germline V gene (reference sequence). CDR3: CASSRGAYEQYF. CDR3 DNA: TGTGCCAGTAGCAGGGGGGCCTACGAGCAGTACTTC.

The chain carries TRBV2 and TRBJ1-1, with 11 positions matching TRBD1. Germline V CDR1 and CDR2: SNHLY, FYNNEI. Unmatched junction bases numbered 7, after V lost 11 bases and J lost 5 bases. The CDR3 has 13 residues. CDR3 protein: CARIGQGATEAFF. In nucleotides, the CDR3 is TGTGCCCGCATAGGACAGGGGGCAACTGAAGCTTTCTTT.

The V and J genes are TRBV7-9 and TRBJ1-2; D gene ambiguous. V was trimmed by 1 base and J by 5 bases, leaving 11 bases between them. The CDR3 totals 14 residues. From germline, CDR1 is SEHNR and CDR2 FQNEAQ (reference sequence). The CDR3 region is CASSLVRPRYGYTF. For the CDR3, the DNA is TGTGCCAGCAGCTTAGTGCGGCCCCGGTATGGCTACACCTTC.

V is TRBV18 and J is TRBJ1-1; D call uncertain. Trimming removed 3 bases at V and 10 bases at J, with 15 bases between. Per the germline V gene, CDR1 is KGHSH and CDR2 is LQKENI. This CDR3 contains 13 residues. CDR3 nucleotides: TGTGCCAGCTCACCCGATTCCGTGCCCGGAGCTTTCTTT. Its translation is CASSPDSVPGAFF.

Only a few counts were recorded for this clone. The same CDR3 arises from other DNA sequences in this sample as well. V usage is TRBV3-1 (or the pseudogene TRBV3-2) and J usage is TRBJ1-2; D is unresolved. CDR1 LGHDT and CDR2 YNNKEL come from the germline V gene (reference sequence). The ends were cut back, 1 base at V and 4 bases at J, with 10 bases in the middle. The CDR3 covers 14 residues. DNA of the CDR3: TGTGCCAGCAGCCAAGGGAGTTCGGGCTATGGCTACACCTTC. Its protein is CASSQGSSGYGYTF.

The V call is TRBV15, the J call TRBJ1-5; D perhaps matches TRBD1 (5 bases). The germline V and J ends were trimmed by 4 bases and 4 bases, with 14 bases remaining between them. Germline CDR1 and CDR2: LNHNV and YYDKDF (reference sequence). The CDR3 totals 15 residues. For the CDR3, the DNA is TGTGCCACCAGCACCAACCGGGGGTCGAATCAGCCCCAGCATTTT. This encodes CATSTNRGSNQPQHF.

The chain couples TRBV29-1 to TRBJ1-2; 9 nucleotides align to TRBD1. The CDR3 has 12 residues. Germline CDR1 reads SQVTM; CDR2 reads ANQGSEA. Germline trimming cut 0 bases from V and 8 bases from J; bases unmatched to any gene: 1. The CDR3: CSVEDGTGGYTF. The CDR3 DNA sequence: TGCAGCGTTGAAGACGGGACAGGGGGCTACACCTTC.

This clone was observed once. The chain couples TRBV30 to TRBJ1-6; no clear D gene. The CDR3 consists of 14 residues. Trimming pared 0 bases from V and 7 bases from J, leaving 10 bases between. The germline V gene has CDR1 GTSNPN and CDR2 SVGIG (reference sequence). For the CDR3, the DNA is TGTGCCTGGAGTGTACTGGCGGGAAATTCACCCCTCCACTTT. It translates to CAWSVLAGNSPLHF.

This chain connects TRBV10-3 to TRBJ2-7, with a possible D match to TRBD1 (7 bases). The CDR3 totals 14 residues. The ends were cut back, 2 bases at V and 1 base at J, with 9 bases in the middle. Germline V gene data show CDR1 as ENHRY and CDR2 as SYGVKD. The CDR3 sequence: CAISEAGGSYEQYF. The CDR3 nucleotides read TGTGCCATCAGTGAGGCAGGGGGGTCCTACGAGCAGTACTTC.

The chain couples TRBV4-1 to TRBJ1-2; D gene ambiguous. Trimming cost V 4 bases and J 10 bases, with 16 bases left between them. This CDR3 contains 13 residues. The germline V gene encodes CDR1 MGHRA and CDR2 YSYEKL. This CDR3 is CASSPGGGGLYTF. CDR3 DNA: TGCGCCAGCAGCCCGGGAGGTGGAGGACTCTACACCTTC.

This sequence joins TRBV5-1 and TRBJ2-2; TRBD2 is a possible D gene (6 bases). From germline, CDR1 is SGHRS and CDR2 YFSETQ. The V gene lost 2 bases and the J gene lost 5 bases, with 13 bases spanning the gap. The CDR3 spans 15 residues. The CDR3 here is CASSFSQGGTGELFF. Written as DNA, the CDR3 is TGCGCCAGCAGCTTCTCCCAGGGAGGTACCGGGGAGCTGTTTTTT.

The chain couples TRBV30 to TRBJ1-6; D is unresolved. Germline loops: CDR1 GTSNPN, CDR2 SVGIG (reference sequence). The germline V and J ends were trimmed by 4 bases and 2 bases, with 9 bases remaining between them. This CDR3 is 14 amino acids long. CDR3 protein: CAWKGGTYNSPLHF. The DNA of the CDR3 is TGTGCCTGGAAGGGAGGGACCTATAATTCACCCCTCCACTTT.

The CDR3 DNA sequence: TGTGCCAGCAGTTACGGAGGTATGAACACTGAAGCTTTCTTT. Its translation is CASSYGGMNTEAFF. The chain recombines TRBV6-6 with TRBJ1-1; D gene ambiguous. The CDR3 is made up of 14 amino acids. V lost 2 bases, J lost 0 bases, and 7 bases lay in between. Looked up from germline, CDR1 is MNHNY and CDR2 is SVGAGI (reference sequence).

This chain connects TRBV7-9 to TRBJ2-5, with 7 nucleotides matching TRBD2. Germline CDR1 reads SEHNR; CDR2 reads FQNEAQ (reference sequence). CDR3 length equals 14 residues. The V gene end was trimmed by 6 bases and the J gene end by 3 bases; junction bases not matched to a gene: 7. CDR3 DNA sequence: TGTGCCAGCAGGGCTGGACTAGGCAAAGAGACCCAGTACTTC. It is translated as CASRAGLGKETQYF.

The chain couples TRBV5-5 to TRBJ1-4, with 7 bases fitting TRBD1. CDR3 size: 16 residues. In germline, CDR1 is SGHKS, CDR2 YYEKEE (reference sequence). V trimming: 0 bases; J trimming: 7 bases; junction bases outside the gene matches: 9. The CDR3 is CASSLVGTAAFEKLFF. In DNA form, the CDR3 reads TGTGCCAGCAGCTTGGTAGGGACAGCAGCCTTTGAAAAACTGTTTTTT.

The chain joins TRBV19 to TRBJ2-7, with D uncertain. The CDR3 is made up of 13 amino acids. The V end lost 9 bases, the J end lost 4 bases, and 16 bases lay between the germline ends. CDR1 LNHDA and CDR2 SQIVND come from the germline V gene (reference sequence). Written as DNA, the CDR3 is TGTGCCAGCAAAGAGGCCTCCTCGTACGAGCAGTACTTC. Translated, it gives CASKEASSYEQYF.

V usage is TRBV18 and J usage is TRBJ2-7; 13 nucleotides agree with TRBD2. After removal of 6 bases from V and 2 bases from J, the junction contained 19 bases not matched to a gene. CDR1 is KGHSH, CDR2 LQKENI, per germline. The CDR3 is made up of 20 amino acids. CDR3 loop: CASSRRISTSGGVSAYEQYF. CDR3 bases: TGTGCCAGCTCTCGGCGGATATCAACTAGCGGGGGGGTCTCGGCCTACGAGCAGTACTTC.

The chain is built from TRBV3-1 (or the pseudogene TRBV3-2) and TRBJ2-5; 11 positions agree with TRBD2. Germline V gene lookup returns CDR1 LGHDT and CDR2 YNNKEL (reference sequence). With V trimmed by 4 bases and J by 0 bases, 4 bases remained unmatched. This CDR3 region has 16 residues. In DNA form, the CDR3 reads TGTGCCAGCAGCCTATTAGCGGGGGGGTACCAAGAGACCCAGTACTTC. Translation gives CASSLLAGGYQETQYF.

CDR3 nucleotides: TGTGCCAGCAGGCCCGGGGGGCTAGGGGAAAAACTGTTTTTT. Its protein product is CASRPGGLGEKLFF. The chain employs TRBV6-5 and TRBJ1-4; a weak D match, TRBD1 (6 bases). V was trimmed by 6 bases and J by 8 bases, leaving 16 bases between them. The CDR3 runs to 14 residues. CDR1 is MNHEY, CDR2 SVGAGI, per germline.

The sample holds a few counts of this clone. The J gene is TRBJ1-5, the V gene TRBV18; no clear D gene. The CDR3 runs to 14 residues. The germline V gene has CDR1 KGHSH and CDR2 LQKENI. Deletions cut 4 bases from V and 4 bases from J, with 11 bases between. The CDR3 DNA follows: TGTGCCAGCTCACTAGGTGGAGGGAATCAGCCCCAGCATTTT. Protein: CASSLGGGNQPQHF.

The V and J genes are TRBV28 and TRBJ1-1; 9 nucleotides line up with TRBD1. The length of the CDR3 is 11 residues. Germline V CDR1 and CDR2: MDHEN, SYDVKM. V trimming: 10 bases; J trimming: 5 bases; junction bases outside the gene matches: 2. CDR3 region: CATQGATEAFF. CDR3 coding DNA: TGTGCCACACAGGGGGCGACTGAAGCTTTCTTT.

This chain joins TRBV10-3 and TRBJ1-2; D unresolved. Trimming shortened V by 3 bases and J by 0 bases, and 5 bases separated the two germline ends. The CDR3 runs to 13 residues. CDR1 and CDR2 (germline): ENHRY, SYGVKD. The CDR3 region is CAISDASNYGYTF. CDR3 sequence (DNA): TGTGCCATCAGTGACGCGTCTAACTATGGCTACACCTTC.

CDR3 sequence reads: CASRRDSNEQFF. The CDR3 coding sequence is TGTGCCAGCAGGAGGGACAGCAATGAGCAGTTCTTC. The chain has TRBV6-5 and TRBJ2-1, with 7 bases lining up with TRBD1. CDR1 MNHEY and CDR2 SVGAGI come from the germline V gene. V shed 6 bases and J 6 bases; nucleotides not matched to a gene: 2. The CDR3 runs 12 residues.